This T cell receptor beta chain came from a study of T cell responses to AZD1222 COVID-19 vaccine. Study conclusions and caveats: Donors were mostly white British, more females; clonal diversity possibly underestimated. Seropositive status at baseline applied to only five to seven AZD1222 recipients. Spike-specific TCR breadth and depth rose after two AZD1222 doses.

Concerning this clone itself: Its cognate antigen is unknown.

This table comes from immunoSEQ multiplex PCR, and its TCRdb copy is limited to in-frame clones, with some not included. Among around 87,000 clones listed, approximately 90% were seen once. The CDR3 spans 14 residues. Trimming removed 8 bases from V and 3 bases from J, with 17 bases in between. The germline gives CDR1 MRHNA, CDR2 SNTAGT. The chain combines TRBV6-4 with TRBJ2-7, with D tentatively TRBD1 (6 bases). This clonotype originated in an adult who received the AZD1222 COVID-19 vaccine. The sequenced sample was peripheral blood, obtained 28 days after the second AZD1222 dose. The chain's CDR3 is CASAVGGKNYEQYF. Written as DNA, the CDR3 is TGTGCCAGCGCAGTAGGGGGAAAAAACTACGAGCAGTACTTC.